The clone carrying this T cell receptor (beta chain) was picked up a small number of times. Its specificity is not known. TCRdb re-derived calls from the 5' RACE reads in MiXCR, one entry per CDR3 protein. Altogether over 55,000 distinct CDR3 sequences are present, 25% to 35% being singletons, with the ten largest covering about 2.5%. Purified naive CD4+ T cells were depleted of CD25+ Tregs. The CDR3 is 15 amino acids. Germline trimming cut 3 bases from V and 2 bases from J; bases unmatched to any gene: 3. From germline, CDR1 is MNHEY and CDR2 SVGAGI. Study findings and constraints: Tumor-infiltrating Treg TCR alpha and beta sequences overlapped most with tumor naive CD4+ T cells, then blood naive.

The material sequenced was tumor-infiltrating naive CD4+ T cells sorted from the breast tumor. Subset given: naive CD4+ T cells, CD4+CD45RA+CD25-. This rearrangement joins TRBV6-5 to TRBJ1-4; 7 bases agree with TRBD1. This receptor was taken from a female donor with breast cancer. This CDR3 reads CASSYSDRTNEKLFF. CDR3 in DNA: TGTGCCAGCAGTTATTCGGACAGGACTAATGAAAAACTGTTTTTT.